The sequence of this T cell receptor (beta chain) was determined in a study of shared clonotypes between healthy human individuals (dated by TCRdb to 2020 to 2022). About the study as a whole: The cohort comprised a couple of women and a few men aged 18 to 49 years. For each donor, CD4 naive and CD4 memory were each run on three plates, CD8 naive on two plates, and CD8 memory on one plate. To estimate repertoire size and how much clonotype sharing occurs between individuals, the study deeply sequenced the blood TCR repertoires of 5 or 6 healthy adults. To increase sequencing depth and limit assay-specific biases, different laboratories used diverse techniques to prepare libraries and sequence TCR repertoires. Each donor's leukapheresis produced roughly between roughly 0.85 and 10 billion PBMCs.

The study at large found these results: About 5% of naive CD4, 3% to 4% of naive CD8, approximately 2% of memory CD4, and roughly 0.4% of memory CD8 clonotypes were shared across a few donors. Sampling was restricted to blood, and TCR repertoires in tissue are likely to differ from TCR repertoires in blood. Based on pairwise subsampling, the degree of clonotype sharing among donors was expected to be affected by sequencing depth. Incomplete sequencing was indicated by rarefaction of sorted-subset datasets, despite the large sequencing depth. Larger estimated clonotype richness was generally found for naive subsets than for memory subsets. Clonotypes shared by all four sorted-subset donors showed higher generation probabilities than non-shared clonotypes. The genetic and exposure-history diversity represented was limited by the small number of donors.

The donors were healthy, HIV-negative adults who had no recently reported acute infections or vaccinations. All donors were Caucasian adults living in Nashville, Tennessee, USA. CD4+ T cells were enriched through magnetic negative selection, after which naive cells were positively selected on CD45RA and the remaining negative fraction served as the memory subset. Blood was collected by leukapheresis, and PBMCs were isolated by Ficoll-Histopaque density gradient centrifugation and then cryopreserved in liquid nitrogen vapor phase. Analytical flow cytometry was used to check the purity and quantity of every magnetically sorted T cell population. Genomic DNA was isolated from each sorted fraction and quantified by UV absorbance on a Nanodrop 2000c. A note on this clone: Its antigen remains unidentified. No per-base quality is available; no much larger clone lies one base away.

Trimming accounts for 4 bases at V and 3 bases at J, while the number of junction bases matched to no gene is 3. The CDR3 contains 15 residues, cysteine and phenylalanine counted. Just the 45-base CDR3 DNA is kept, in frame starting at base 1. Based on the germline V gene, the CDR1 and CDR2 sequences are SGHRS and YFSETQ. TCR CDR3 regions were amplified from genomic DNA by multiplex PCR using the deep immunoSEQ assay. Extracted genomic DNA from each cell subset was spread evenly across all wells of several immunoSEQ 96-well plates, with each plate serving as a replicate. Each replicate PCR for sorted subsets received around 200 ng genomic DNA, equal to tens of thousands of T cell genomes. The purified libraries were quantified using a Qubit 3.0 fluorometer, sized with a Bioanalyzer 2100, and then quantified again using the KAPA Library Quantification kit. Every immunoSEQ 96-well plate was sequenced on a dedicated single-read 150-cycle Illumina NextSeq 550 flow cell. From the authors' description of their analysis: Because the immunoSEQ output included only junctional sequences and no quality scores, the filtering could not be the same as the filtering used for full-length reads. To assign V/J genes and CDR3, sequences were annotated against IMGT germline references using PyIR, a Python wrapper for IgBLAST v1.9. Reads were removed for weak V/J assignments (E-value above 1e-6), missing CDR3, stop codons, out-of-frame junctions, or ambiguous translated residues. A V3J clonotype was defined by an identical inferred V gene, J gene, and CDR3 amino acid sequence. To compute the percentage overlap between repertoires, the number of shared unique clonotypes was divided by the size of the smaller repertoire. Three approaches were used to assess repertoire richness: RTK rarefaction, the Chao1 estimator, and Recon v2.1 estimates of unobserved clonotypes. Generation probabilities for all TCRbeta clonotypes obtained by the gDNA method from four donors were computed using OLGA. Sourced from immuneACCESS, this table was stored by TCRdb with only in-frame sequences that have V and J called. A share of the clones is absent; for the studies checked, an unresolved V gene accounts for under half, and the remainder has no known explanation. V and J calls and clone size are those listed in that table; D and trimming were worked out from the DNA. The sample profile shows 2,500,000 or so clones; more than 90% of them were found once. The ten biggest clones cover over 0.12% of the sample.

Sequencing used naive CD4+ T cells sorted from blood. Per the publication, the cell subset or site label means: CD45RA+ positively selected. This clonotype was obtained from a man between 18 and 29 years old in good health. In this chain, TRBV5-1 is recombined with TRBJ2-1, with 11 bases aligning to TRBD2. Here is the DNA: TGCGCCAGCAGCACAACTAGCGGGGGCTACAATGAGCAGTTCTTC. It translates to CASSTTSGGYNEQFF.